Below, 21 T cell receptor beta chains from the same sample are listed, as sequenced in a study of T cell repertoires in cytomegalovirus infection. From the reads, TCRdb called clonotypes with MiXCR, one entry per CDR3 protein. In the table there are hundreds of thousands of distinct CDR3 sequences, about a sixth of which are singletons. What was sequenced was PBMCs. The source of these receptors is a human donor in good health (CMV status not recorded). Some clones in this sample may be carry-over from other donors' samples.

In its sample, this clonotype was seen a few times. The V and J genes are TRBV3-1 and TRBJ2-7; D may be TRBD1 (5 bases). CDR3 size: 12 residues. Germline V gene lookup returns CDR1 LGHDT and CDR2 YNNKEL (reference sequence). V was pared by 1 base and J by 6 bases, with 7 bases between. The CDR3 here is CASSQVDSEQYF. For the CDR3, the DNA is TGTGCCAGCAGCCAAGTCGACAGCGAGCAGTACTTC.

The chain carries TRBV29-1 and TRBJ1-2; a possible D gene is TRBD1 (6 bases). The CDR3 is made up of 11 amino acids. The V gene lost 7 bases and the J gene lost 8 bases, with 14 bases spanning the gap. Germline CDR1 reads SQVTM; CDR2 reads ANQGSEA. CDR3 sequence (DNA): TGCAGCGCTCCGACAGGTCGGGGCTACACCTTC. It yields the protein CSAPTGRGYTF.

This sequence joins TRBV6-6 and TRBJ2-4; 11 bases align to TRBD1. Germline loops: CDR1 MNHNY, CDR2 SVGAGI (reference sequence). V shed 5 bases, J shed 5 bases, and the junction held 11 bases outside the gene matches. The length of the CDR3 is 17 residues. The CDR3 protein is CASSRTGGFTSQNIQYF. CDR3 bases: TGTGCCAGCAGTCGGACAGGGGGCTTTACTAGCCAAAACATTCAGTACTTC.

The chain carries TRBV19 and TRBJ1-1; TRBD1 is a possible D gene (5 bases). In germline, CDR1 is LNHDA, CDR2 SQIVND (reference sequence). CDR3 length: 15 amino acids. Between the trimmed V and J ends, which lost 3 bases and 5 bases, there was a span of 16 bases. The CDR3 here is CASSISPGRATEAFF. The CDR3 DNA is TGTGCCAGTAGTATTTCGCCAGGGAGGGCGACTGAAGCTTTCTTT.

This clonotype was picked up a small number of times. The chain recombines TRBV6-1 with TRBJ2-5; 8 bases map to TRBD2. This CDR3 comprises 16 residues. After removal of 5 bases from V and 2 bases from J, the junction contained 10 bases not matched to a gene. CDR1 is MNHNS and CDR2 is SASEGT in the germline V gene. The CDR3 sequence: CASSYSGANRQETQYF. The CDR3 DNA reads as TGTGCCAGCAGTTATAGCGGGGCGAACAGACAAGAGACCCAGTACTTC.

In its sample, this clonotype was seen a few times. This rearrangement joins TRBV7-2 to TRBJ2-2, with D unclear. V lost 5 bases, J lost 6 bases, and 13 bases lay in between. The CDR3 is 14 amino acids. CDR1 and CDR2 from the germline V gene are SGHTA and FQGNSA. The CDR3 loop reads CASSPGKSPGELFF. The CDR3, as DNA: TGTGCCAGCAGCCCCGGAAAATCCCCCGGGGAGCTGTTTTTT.

This clonotype has at least ten counts. The genes are TRBV4-2 and TRBJ2-5; 11 bases agree with TRBD2. The CDR3 has 16 residues. From germline, CDR1 is LGHNA and CDR2 YNFKEQ. V was pared by 0 bases and J by 5 bases, with 5 bases of the junction left unmatched. The CDR3 DNA is TGTGCCAGCAGCCAAGATTTAGCGGGGGGGCTGGAGACCCAGTACTTC. Residues: CASSQDLAGGLETQYF.

The sample holds many counts of this clonotype. The rearrangement joins TRBV6-1 to TRBJ1-5; tentative D call: TRBD1 (6 bases). V lost 6 bases and J 9 bases, leaving 18 bases between the germline ends. The CDR3 length is 14 residues. CDR1 is MNHNS and CDR2 is SASEGT in the germline V gene. CDR3 sequence: CASSGTGRVGPQHF. CDR3 in DNA: TGTGCCAGCAGCGGTACAGGGAGGGTAGGGCCCCAGCATTTT.

In its sample, this clonotype was seen a few times. The chain links TRBV7-9 to TRBJ2-7; D is unclear. CDR1 and CDR2 from the germline V gene are SEHNR and FQNEAQ (reference sequence). CDR3 length equals 13 residues. V shed 1 base and J shed 1 base, with 5 bases lying between them. The DNA for the CDR3 is TGTGCCAGCAGCTTAGTCAGTTCCTACGAGCAGTACTTC. Protein sequence: CASSLVSSYEQYF. The variable domain in full, with the rest retrieved from reference TRBV7-9 and TRBJ2-7, is DTGVSQNPRHKITKRGQNVTFRCDPISEHNRLYWYRQTLGQGPEFLTYFQNEAQLEKSRLLSDRFSAERPKGSFSTLEIQRTEQGDSAMYLCASSLVSSYEQYFGPGTRLTVT.

The chain is built from TRBV6-5 and TRBJ1-3; no firm D call. Germline V gives CDR1 MNHEY, CDR2 SVGAGI. The CDR3 extends over 15 amino acids. Trimming took 6 bases from V and 4 from J, leaving 16 bases between them. CDR3 nucleotides: TGTGCCAGCAGCCCTACGGGAGGGAGAGGAAACACCATATATTTT. Translation: CASSPTGGRGNTIYF.

To note about this clonotype: Relative to the germline gene, one junction end is altered; a read error may explain this. The chain couples TRBV28 to TRBJ2-5; D is possibly TRBD2 (5 bases). This CDR3 is 15 amino acids long. The germline CDR1 and CDR2 sequences are MDHEN and SYDVKM. CDR3 amino acids: CVSGPRRTYQETQYF. DNA for the CDR3: TGTGTCAGCGGCCCGAGGAGGACGTACCAAGAGACCCAGTACTTC.

The sample holds many counts of this clonotype. The V call is TRBV7-2, the J call TRBJ2-7; D might be TRBD2 (6 bases). Per germline, CDR1 SGHTA and CDR2 FQGNSA. The V and J ends lost 5 bases and 5 bases respectively, with 10 bases between them. The CDR3 is made up of 12 amino acids. The CDR3 spells CASSQIADEQYF. CDR3 bases: TGTGCCAGCAGCCAAATAGCGGACGAGCAGTACTTC.

The V and J genes are TRBV20-1 and TRBJ2-3; D is perhaps TRBD1 (5 bases). The CDR3 length is 13 residues. Germline V gene data show CDR1 as DFQATT and CDR2 as SNEGSKA (reference sequence). The germline V and J ends were trimmed by 5 bases and 3 bases, with 12 bases remaining between them. The CDR3 sequence: CSAAGLRTDTQYF. The DNA for the CDR3 is TGCAGTGCTGCAGGGTTACGAACAGATACGCAGTATTTT.

Many counts were recorded for this clonotype. The V and J genes are TRBV11-1 and TRBJ2-7; 9 nucleotides agree with TRBD1. This CDR3 spans 16 amino acids. The V gene end was trimmed by 5 bases and the J gene end by 2 bases; junction bases not matched to a gene: 10. Germline lookup yields CDR1 SGHAT and CDR2 FQDESV (reference sequence). CDR3 bases: TGTGCCAGCAGCCCGGCTCCCGGGACAGGGACCTACGAGCAGTACTTC. This translates into CASSPAPGTGTYEQYF.

The chain combines TRBV24-1 with TRBJ2-5; a possible D gene is TRBD2 (6 bases). The CDR3 runs to 16 residues. Germline V gives CDR1 KGHDR, CDR2 SFDVKD. V was shortened by 4 bases and J by 1 base, with 15 bases between the two germline ends. CDR3 nucleotides: TGTGCCACCAGTGACCCTGAAAGGGAGGCCCAAGAGACCCAGTACTTC. Amino acids: CATSDPEREAQETQYF.

This clonotype appeared a single time. The chain combines TRBV3-1 with TRBJ2-3, with 7 positions matching TRBD1. The CDR3 runs to 15 residues. The germline CDR1 and CDR2 sequences are LGHDT and YNNKEL (reference sequence). Trimming took 4 bases from V and 2 from J; bases not matched to a gene: 6. The CDR3 DNA sequence: TGTGCCAGCAGCCGAGAACAGGGGAACACAGATACGCAGTATTTT. Translation: CASSREQGNTDTQYF.

This clonotype appeared a few times. The chain links TRBV6-6 to TRBJ2-7; 11 bases are a match to TRBD2. With 4 bases clipped from V and 0 bases from J, the junction kept 5 bases outside the gene matches. The CDR3 extends over 16 amino acids. Germline V lookup: CDR1 MNHNY, CDR2 SVGAGI (reference sequence). The CDR3 sequence: CASSSHSGGASYEQYF. CDR3 DNA sequence: TGTGCCAGCAGTTCCCATAGCGGGGGGGCCTCCTACGAGCAGTACTTC.

The chain combines TRBV11-2 with TRBJ2-5, with a tentative D call TRBD2 (5 bases). This CDR3 spans 16 amino acids. Germline V gene data show CDR1 as SGHAT and CDR2 as FQNNGV. The V end was cut by 1 base, the J end by 1 base, with 13 bases between. The CDR3 sequence is CASSLGTLPAQETQYF. For the CDR3, the DNA is TGTGCCAGCAGCTTAGGGACTCTTCCAGCCCAAGAGACCCAGTACTTC.

This clonotype was recorded at least ten times. The V call is TRBV7-9, the J call TRBJ2-7, with 7 bases identical to TRBD1. J was trimmed by 4 bases and V by 5 bases; bases with no gene match: 8. Germline V lookup: CDR1 SEHNR, CDR2 FQNEAQ (reference sequence). The CDR3 has 14 amino acids. This chain's CDR3 is CASSPPGQPYEQYF. In DNA, the CDR3 is TGTGCCAGCAGCCCCCCGGGACAGCCTTACGAGCAGTACTTC.

V is TRBV12-3 or TRBV12-4 and J is TRBJ1-6; D gene ambiguous. Trimming removed 3 bases from V and 5 bases from J, with 11 bases in between. The CDR3 is made up of 15 amino acids. The CDR3 region is CASSLQSGNNSPLHF. CDR3 DNA sequence: TGTGCCAGCAGTTTGCAGTCGGGGAATAATTCACCCCTCCACTTT.

This clonotype was seen many times. The V call is TRBV12-3 or TRBV12-4, the J call TRBJ1-1; possible D gene TRBD1, 5 bases. V lost 7 bases and J 0 bases, leaving 9 bases between the germline ends. The CDR3 totals 13 residues. DNA for the CDR3: TGTGCCAGCAAACTACAGGTGAACACTGAAGCTTTCTTT. Its protein product is CASKLQVNTEAFF.